The following is a T cell receptor beta chain sequence with its context. Its specificity is unknown. 5'RACE template switching produced TCR cDNA carrying a universal primer site and UMIs. TCRdb re-derived calls from the 5' RACE reads in MiXCR, one entry per CDR3 protein. The sample carries 250,000 or so distinct CDR3 sequences, roughly 6.3% recorded once. There are 15 residues in the CDR3. Germline assignment: CDR1 SGHNT and CDR2 YYREEE (reference sequence). Trimming left V 1 base short and J 5 bases short, with 15 bases between. The sample belongs to a study of T cells after yellow fever vaccination. Notes on the study in general: A weaker but faster secondary response was observed, peaking on day 5 versus 15. Abundant clonotypes from the bulk population could have been carried over as contaminants into FACS-sorted repertoires.

The sequence came from a man aged 25-40 years who received the YFV17D yellow fever vaccine. The sequencing used CD4+ T cells sorted from PBMCs, collected on the day of the yellow fever booster vaccination. The chain combines TRBV5-4 with TRBJ2-5; D perhaps matches TRBD2 (5 bases). The CDR3 region has the DNA TGTGCCAGCAGCTTGAATTCAGCGGTGGGGGAGACCCAGTACTTC. It translates to CASSLNSAVGETQYF.